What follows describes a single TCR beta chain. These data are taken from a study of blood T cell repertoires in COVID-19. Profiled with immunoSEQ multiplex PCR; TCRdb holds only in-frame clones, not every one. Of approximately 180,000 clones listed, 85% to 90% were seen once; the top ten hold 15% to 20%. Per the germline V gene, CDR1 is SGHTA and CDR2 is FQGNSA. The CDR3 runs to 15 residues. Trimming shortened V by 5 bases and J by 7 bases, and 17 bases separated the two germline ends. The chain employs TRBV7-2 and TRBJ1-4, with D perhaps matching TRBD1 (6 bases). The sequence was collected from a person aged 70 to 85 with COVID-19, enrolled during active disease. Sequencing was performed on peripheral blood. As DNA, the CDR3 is TGTGCCAGCAGCAGCACAGGGATGATTAGTGAAAAACTGTTTTTT. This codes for CASSSTGMISEKLFF.